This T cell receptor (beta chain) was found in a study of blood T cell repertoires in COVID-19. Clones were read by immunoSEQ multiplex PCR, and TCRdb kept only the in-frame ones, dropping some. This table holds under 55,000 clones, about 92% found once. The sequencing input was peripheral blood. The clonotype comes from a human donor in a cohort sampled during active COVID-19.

CDR3 DNA: TGCGCCAGCAGCTCCGACATACCAAACATTCAGTACTTC. Amino acids: CASSSDIPNIQYF. This sequence joins TRBV5-1 and TRBJ2-4; D is undetermined. Between the trimmed V and J ends, which lost 3 bases and 6 bases, there was a span of 10 bases. Germline assignment: CDR1 SGHRS and CDR2 YFSETQ. CDR3 length: 13 amino acids.